Here is one T cell receptor beta chain with its context. The CDR3 has 13 residues. V was clipped by 7 bases and J by 6 bases; unmatched bases: 4. This record belongs to a study of blood T cell repertoires in COVID-19. The repertoire was sequenced with immunoSEQ multiplex PCR; TCRdb's copy has only in-frame clones and lacks some. The table has around 260,000 clones, 75% to 90% seen once. This rearrangement joins TRBV12-3 or TRBV12-4 to TRBJ1-4, with 8 bases that match TRBD1. This sequence was found in a man aged 60-69 years who had recovered from COVID-19. Material: peripheral blood. Written as DNA, the CDR3 is TGTGCCAGCAAGGGACAGGTTGATGAAAAACTGTTTTTT. It yields the protein CASKGQVDEKLFF.